This passage covers 10 T cell receptor beta chains from one sample sequenced in a study of sequential checkpoint blockade in melanoma. Produced via immunoSEQ multiplex PCR; TCRdb's table is partial and in-frame only. The sample yields about 2,000 clones, over 20% seen once. Treatment indicated: randomized to nivolumab then ipilimumab (arm A) or the reverse (arm B). This sample comprised tumor tissue (inferred from file names), obtained from a patient given nivolumab and ipilimumab in sequence. These receptors were collected from a human donor with melanoma.

This clone was picked up a small number of times. One end of the junction does not line up with germline, which may come from a read error. The rearrangement links TRBV6-1 to TRBJ2-3, with 8 bases fitting TRBD2. This CDR3 has 14 residues. Germline V CDR1 and CDR2: MNHNS, SASEGT. The CDR3 DNA reads as TGTGCCATCAGTGAAGGGACTAGGGTGGATACGCAGTATTTT. Protein product: CAISEGTRVDTQYF.

The V and J genes are TRBV5-1 and TRBJ1-1; 7 bases match TRBD1. Germline trimming cut 4 bases from V and 1 base from J; bases unmatched to any gene: 7. CDR3 length equals 15 residues. The germline V gene has CDR1 SGHRS and CDR2 YFSETQ. CDR3 bases: TGCGCCAGCAGCGCCCTACAGGGGCGGAACACTGAAGCTTTCTTT. Amino acid sequence: CASSALQGRNTEAFF. Variable domain in full (rest from reference TRBV5-1 and TRBJ1-1): KAGVTQTPRYLIKTRGQQVTLSCSPISGHRSVSWYQQTPGQGLQFLFEYFSETQRNKGNFPGRFSGRQFSNSRSEMNVSTLELGDSALYLCASSALQGRNTEAFFGQGTRLTVV.

V usage is TRBV9 and J usage is TRBJ2-5; TRBD2 matches at 8 bases. Germline CDR1 reads SGDLS; CDR2 reads YYNGEE. This CDR3 comprises 16 residues. J gave up 4 bases and V 0 bases, and 8 bases lay outside the gene matches. The CDR3 DNA reads TGTGCCAGCAGCGTAGCTACGGGGGGGGCCGGAGAGACCCAGTACTTC. Its translation is CASSVATGGAGETQYF.

This clone was counted only a few times. The DNA of the CDR3 is TGTGCCAGCGGAGACAGGGCCTCCTACGAGCAGTACTTC. Translating it yields CASGDRASYEQYF. This rearrangement joins TRBV6-4 to TRBJ2-7; 7 nucleotides align to TRBD1. The CDR3 consists of 13 residues. Trimming took 8 bases from V and 0 from J; bases not matched to a gene: 4. Germline assignment: CDR1 MRHNA and CDR2 SNTAGT.

The chain uses TRBV6-8 and TRBJ2-1; 11 bases map to TRBD2. Germline loops: CDR1 MNHGY, CDR2 SAAAGT. The CDR3 extends over 15 amino acids. With V trimmed by 6 bases and J by 9 bases, 10 bases remained unmatched. The CDR3, as DNA: TGTGCCAGCAGCACTCTAGCGGGGGGTTCGTCTGAGCAGTTCTTC. Its protein is CASSTLAGGSSEQFF.

The rearrangement links TRBV6-8 to TRBJ2-7, with D tentatively TRBD2 (5 bases). Germline CDR1 reads MNHGY; CDR2 reads SAAAGT. This CDR3 spans 14 amino acids. V was pared by 5 bases and J by 4 bases, with 15 bases between. CDR3 amino acids: CASSPADGLYEQYF. Here the CDR3 DNA reads TGTGCCAGCAGTCCGGCGGATGGACTTTACGAGCAGTACTTC.

This clone was found a few times. The V gene is TRBV5-1, the J gene TRBJ1-3, with D unclear. The length of the CDR3 is 16 residues. V lost 4 bases to trimming and J lost 0 bases, with 14 bases between them. Looked up from germline, CDR1 is SGHRS and CDR2 is YFSETQ. The DNA for the CDR3 is TGCGCCAGCAGCCCTGGTCGCCTCGCCTCTGGAAACACCATATATTTT. It codes for CASSPGRLASGNTIYF.

This clone was recorded a few times. CDR3 nucleotide sequence: TGTGCCAGCAGCCCACAGGGCCCGCGGACTGAAGCTTTCTTT. It is translated as CASSPQGPRTEAFF. The chain links TRBV11-3 to TRBJ1-1, with D possibly TRBD1 on 6 matching bases. The V and J ends lost 5 bases and 5 bases respectively, with 15 bases between them. The CDR3 consists of 14 residues. CDR1 SGHNT and CDR2 YENEEA come from the germline V gene.

A few counts support this clone. The chain has TRBV25-1 and TRBJ1-5; possibly TRBD1 for D (5 bases). Germline CDR1 is MGHDK and CDR2 is SYGVNS. The CDR3 contains 16 residues. Trimming took off 4 bases at V and 6 bases at J, with 19 bases between the two ends. The CDR3 protein is CASSGTLEGWGQPQHF. Written as DNA, the CDR3 is TGTGCCAGCAGTGGTACCTTGGAGGGGTGGGGTCAGCCCCAGCATTTT.

This clone is termed medium-sized. CDR3 loop: CASSLSLGQPNSPLHF. The CDR3 DNA is TGTGCCAGCAGCTTATCCCTCGGGCAGCCCAATTCACCCCTCCACTTT. J is TRBJ1-6 and V is TRBV11-3; D is undetermined. Trimming removed 2 bases at V and 7 bases at J, with 15 bases between. CDR3 length: 16 residues. Germline CDR1 is SGHNT and CDR2 is YENEEA.